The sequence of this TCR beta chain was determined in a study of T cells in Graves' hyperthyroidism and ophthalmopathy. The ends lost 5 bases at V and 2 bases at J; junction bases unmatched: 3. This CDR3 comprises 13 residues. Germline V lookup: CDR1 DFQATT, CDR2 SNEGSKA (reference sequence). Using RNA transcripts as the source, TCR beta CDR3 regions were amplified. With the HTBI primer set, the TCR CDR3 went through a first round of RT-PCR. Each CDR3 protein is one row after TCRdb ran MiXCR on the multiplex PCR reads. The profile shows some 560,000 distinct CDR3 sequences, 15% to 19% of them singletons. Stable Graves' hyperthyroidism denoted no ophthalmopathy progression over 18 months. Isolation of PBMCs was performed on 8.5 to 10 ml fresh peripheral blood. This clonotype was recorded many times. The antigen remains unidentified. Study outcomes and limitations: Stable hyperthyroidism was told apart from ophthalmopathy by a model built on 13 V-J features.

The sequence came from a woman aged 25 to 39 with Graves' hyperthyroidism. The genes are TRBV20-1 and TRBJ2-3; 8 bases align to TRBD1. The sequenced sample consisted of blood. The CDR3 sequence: CSARTGNTDTQYF. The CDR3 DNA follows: TGCAGTGCTCGGACAGGGAACACAGATACGCAGTATTTT.